This T cell receptor beta chain came from a study of blood T cell repertoires in COVID-19. Study-level background: Samples came from the United States, Italy and Spain, spanning acute and convalescent COVID-19.

The assay was immunoSEQ multiplex PCR, and TCRdb's table has in-frame clones only and misses some. The sample lists tens of thousands of clones; more than 75% were seen once. This clone was observed once. The CDR3 consists of 16 residues. The V segment lost 4 bases and the J segment 6 bases; nucleotides outside the gene matches: 8. Germline V gene lookup returns CDR1 SGHVS and CDR2 FQNEAQ. The receptor comes from a man aged 50 to 59 with active COVID-19. Specimen: peripheral blood. The J gene is TRBJ2-3, the V gene TRBV7-8; 12 bases match TRBD2. As DNA, the CDR3 is TGTGCCAGCAGCTCATCACTAGCGGGGGGAGTGGATACGCAGTATTTT. Translated: CASSSSLAGGVDTQYF.